This T cell receptor (beta chain) appears in the sequencing data of a study of T cell responses to AZD1222 COVID-19 vaccine. Study observations and caveats: White British people made up most donors, females outnumbered males, and clonal diversity was possibly underestimated.

A word on this clone: Its target is not known.

The CDR3 loop spans 18 amino acids. Germline CDR1 and CDR2: SNHLY and FYNNEI. With 6 bases clipped from V and 2 bases from J, the junction kept 16 bases outside the gene matches. Recipients boosted at about 4 weeks or about 12 weeks are pooled. Some clones are missing from TCRdb's copy, which holds only in-frame ones; the method was immunoSEQ multiplex PCR. The sample carries 180,000 or so clones, under 95% recorded once. This receptor was identified in an adult who received the AZD1222 COVID-19 vaccine. Sequences were derived from peripheral blood, sampled 28 days after the second AZD1222 dose. The V call is TRBV2, the J call TRBJ2-3; 8 nucleotides line up with TRBD2. The CDR3 sequence is CASSNMADSGEPTDTQYF. The CDR3 region has the DNA TGTGCCAGCAGCAATATGGCGGATAGCGGGGAACCCACAGATACGCAGTATTTT.